The sequence of this TCR beta chain was determined in a study of long-term antiretroviral therapy in people with HIV (dated by TCRdb to the early 2020s). Background for the entire study: Collection of the earliest samples took place about a decade ahead of the 2015 WHO recommendation for immediate ART, at a time when ART was typically delayed until CD4 counts fell. This retrospective serial study examined whether starting ART and sustained HIV suppression were associated with changes in the composition and diversity of the TRB repertoire in peripheral blood. A total of 150 to 200 cryopreserved PBMC samples came from a few dozen adults with confirmed HIV infection and were collected serially over a mean of about six years (range 1-12). Test extractions of a monoclonal T-cell line alongside a few dozen polyclonal samples showed no cross-contamination during QIAcube processing. About 35% of the 30 participants with HIV were female. Overall results and qualifications from the work: The samples span the years 2004 to 2017, and the ART regimens used may be less effective than current regimens. Narrower CDR3 length ranges were observed in HIV repertoires than in controls, and an antigen-experienced repertoire with only a slight naive shift after ART was suggested by the network structure. Because PBMC availability was limited, only the TCR beta chain was sequenced, with no alpha chain pairing. A significant increase in TRB diversity was found to be associated with ART initiation, although TRB diversity was observed to remain significantly below that of transplant donor controls even after long-term ART. Inferences about post-ART repertoire changes were limited because no data were available on ART adherence, viral resistance or therapy changes. Expanded TRB clones identified before ART initiation dominated the repertoire across all time points, though the dominance fluctuated and decreased in many PLHIV after ART. Because pre-ART samples had limited cell numbers, unsorted PBMC were profiled rather than sorted CD4+ and CD8+ T cells.

The immunoSEQ hsTCRB v3.0 assay was used at survey level resolution for TRB variable region sequencing. TRB sequencing targeted a depth of about 40,000-55,000 T-cell genomes per sample. Pooled TRB libraries were sequenced on an Illumina MiSeq with a v3 150-cycle kit. The paper's data handling went like this. Repertoire analysis ran in R within a reproducible Nextflow workflow covering QC, data transformation and analysis. Custom analyses were implemented in LymphoSeq2, an R package for AIRR-Seq data exploration. After excluding a few samples that yielded fewer than 5000 total TRB sequences, fewer than 200 HIV repertoires remained for analysis. Among the 188 retained HIV repertoires, about 60 were collected before ART initiation and roughly 130 were collected after ART initiation. Each repertoire was downsampled to 5000 TRB nucleotide sequences, and summary statistics were averaged across 100 downsampling iterations. TRB sequences were retained for analysis only if CDR3 regions of at least seven amino acids were present. Diversity was measured with a Shannon entropy-derived clonality score and the Gini coefficient. Repertoire networks linked the top 5000 CDR3 amino acid sequences whenever two sequences differed by an edit distance of one. Antigen specificity groups and MHC restriction were predicted for TRB CDR3 amino acid sequences with GLIPH2. Known CMV, EBV, HIV or tissue antigen associations were flagged by matching CDR3 amino acid sequences against VDJdb and McPAS-TCR. Pre-ART, post-ART and control groups were compared with Wilcoxon signed-rank tests and Holm-Bonferroni correction. Imported from immuneACCESS, the table was reduced by TCRdb to in-frame sequences with V and J called. These copies leave out some clones; in studies compared against another copy, an unresolved V gene accounts for under half, and the cause of the remainder is not known. That table supplies the V and J calls and clone size; D and trimming were determined from the DNA. In all, the sample holds approximately 9,700 clones, and over 70% of those were seen once. The ten biggest clones cover roughly 21% of the sample.

Participants were included only if at least one PBMC sample before ART initiation and at least two post-ART samples were available. Treatment was received in the United States of America by all participants with HIV. Before DNA extraction, cryopreserved samples containing roughly 1-10 million PBMC were thawed and washed. At the time of the earliest PBMC sample, participants with HIV were aged between about 20 and 54 years. PBMC samples were contributed by each participant from 1-4 timepoints before ART initiation and 2-8 timepoints after ART initiation, with a median of 7 samples. For every participant, serial HIV viral load, CD4+ T-cell count, ART history and demographic data were obtained. Using a Qiagen kit on a QIAcube, genomic DNA was extracted from unsorted PBMC, with samples processed in batches of 12. According to the germline V gene (reference sequence), CDR1 reads MNHNY and CDR2 reads SVGAGI. The CDR3 holds 15 amino acids from the cysteine to the phenylalanine. Kept here is only the CDR3 DNA, which spans 45 bases and is read in frame from base 1.

To note about this clone: Its binding antigen is unknown. The junction shows a germline mismatch at one end, possibly a read error.

The source of this sequence is a man aged 40-50 years with HIV. In this chain, TRBV6-6 is recombined with TRBJ1-1, with no reliable assignment of the D segment. The sample here was unsorted PBMCs, taken 1.8 years before starting antiretroviral therapy. This receptor carries the CDR3 CAISESGETNTEAFF. The DNA sequence follows: TGTGCCATCAGTGAGTCAGGAGAAACGAACACTGAAGCTTTCTTT.